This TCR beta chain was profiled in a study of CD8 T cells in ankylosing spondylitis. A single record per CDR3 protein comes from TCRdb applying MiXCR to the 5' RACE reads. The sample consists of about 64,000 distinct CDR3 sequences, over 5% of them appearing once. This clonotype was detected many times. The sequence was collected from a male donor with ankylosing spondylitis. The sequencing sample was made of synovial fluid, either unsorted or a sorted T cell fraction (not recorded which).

The CDR3 DNA is TGTGCCAGCGGAATAGGGGATCGGGTGAACACTGAAGCTTTCTTT. This gives the protein CASGIGDRVNTEAFF. This chain links TRBV28 with TRBJ1-1, with D perhaps TRBD1 (5 bases). V gave up 8 bases and J gave up 0 bases, with 16 bases separating them. This CDR3 is built from 15 residues. The germline CDR1 and CDR2 sequences are MDHEN and SYDVKM.